This entry concerns a single TCR beta chain. These data belong to a study of blood T cell repertoires in COVID-19. J was trimmed by 5 bases and V by 5 bases; bases with no gene match: 4. Germline-derived CDR1 and CDR2 are MDHEN and SYDVKM. The CDR3 is 13 amino acids. This table comes from immunoSEQ multiplex PCR, and its TCRdb copy is limited to in-frame clones, with some not included. Of 410,000 or so clones in the sample, 89% were seen once. Sequencing was carried out using peripheral blood. This receptor was taken from a woman in her forties with COVID-19, enrolled during active disease. V and J are TRBV28 and TRBJ1-2; TRBD1 matches at 8 bases. The DNA for the CDR3 is TGTGCCAGCAGTGGACAGGGCCGGTATGGCTACACCTTC. The encoded protein is CASSGQGRYGYTF.